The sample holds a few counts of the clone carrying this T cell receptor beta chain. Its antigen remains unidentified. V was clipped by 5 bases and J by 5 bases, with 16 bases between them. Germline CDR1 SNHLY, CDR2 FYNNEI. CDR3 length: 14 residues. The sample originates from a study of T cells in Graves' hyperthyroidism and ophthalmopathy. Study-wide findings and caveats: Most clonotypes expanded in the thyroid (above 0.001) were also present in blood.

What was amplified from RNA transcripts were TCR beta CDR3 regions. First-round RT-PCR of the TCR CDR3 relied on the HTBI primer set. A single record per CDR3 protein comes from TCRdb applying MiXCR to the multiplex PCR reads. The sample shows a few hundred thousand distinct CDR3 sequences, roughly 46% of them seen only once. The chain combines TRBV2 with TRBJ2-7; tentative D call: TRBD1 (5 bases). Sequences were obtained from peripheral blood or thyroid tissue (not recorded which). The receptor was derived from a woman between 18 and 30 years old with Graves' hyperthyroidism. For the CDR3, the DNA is TGTGCCAGCAGTTTACAGGCGGTTGTGGACGAGCAGTACTTC. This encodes CASSLQAVVDEQYF. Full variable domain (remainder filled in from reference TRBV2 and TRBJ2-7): EPEVTQTPSHQVTQMGQEVILRCVPISNHLYFYWYRQILGQKVEFLVSFYNNEISEKSEIFDDQFSVERPDGSNFTLKIRSTKLEDSAMYFCASSLQAVVDEQYFGPGTRLTVT.